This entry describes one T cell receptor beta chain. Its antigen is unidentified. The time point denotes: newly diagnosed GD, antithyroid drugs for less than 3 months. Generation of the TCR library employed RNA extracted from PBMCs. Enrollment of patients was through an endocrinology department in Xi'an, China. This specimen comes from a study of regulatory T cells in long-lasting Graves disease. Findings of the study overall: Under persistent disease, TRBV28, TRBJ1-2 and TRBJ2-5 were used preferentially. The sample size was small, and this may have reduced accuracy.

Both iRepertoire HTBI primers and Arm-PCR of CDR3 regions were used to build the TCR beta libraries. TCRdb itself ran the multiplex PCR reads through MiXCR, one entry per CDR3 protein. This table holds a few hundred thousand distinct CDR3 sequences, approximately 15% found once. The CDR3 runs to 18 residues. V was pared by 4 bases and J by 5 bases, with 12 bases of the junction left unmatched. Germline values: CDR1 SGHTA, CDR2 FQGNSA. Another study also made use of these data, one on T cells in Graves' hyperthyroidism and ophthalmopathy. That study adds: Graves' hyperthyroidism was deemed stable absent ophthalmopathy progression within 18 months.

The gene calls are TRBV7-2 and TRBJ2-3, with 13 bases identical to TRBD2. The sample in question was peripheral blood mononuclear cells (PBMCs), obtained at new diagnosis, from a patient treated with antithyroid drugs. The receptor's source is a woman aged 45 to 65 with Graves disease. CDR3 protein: CASSSLTSGRFFRDTQYF. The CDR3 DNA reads TGTGCCAGCAGCTCCCTGACTAGCGGGAGGTTCTTCAGAGATACGCAGTATTTT.